What follows are 16 T cell receptor beta chains derived from one specimen sequenced in a study of T cell changes during pregnancy in multiple sclerosis. Using immunoSEQ multiplex PCR, the repertoire was profiled, and TCRdb retains in-frame clones only, with some absent. The sample lists around 50,000 clones; 95% were seen once. Sequences were derived from CD8+ T cells from peripheral blood mononuclear cells, sampled in the first trimester of pregnancy. Receptors were obtained from a female donor with multiple sclerosis, enrolled in a pregnancy study.

In this sample, this clone turned up once. This chain links TRBV6-1 with TRBJ1-2; D is ambiguous. V was pared by 2 bases and J by 4 bases, with 14 bases between. CDR3 length equals 15 residues. The germline V gene encodes CDR1 MNHNS and CDR2 SASEGT. CDR3 sequence (DNA): TGTGCCAGCAGTGAAAATCAGGTTTCCGGCTATGGCTACACCTTC. Translation: CASSENQVSGYGYTF.

The chain has TRBV2 and TRBJ2-1; D is uncertain. The CDR3 runs 11 residues. Germline V gene lookup returns CDR1 SNHLY and CDR2 FYNNEI. Between the trimmed V and J ends, which lost 10 bases and 6 bases, there was a span of 10 bases. CDR3: CATTETNEQFF. The CDR3 DNA follows: TGTGCCACCACAGAGACCAATGAGCAGTTCTTC.

With respect to this clone: The sample contains more than one DNA sequence encoding this CDR3. DNA for the CDR3: TGTGCCAGTAGTATTGGTCTAGCGGGGGGGAATGAGCAGTTCTTC. It encodes CASSIGLAGGNEQFF. The chain has TRBV19 and TRBJ2-1; 12 bases are shared with TRBD2. The V gene's germline CDR1 is LNHDA and CDR2 SQIVND (reference sequence). The CDR3 runs to 15 residues. Trimming took 3 bases from V and 7 from J; bases not matched to a gene: 4.

This clone showed up just once. CDR3 sequence: CASSIDGTSGHYEQYF. Here the CDR3 DNA reads TGTGCCAGTAGTATAGACGGGACTAGCGGACACTACGAGCAGTACTTC. The chain recombines TRBV19 with TRBJ2-7; 11 positions match TRBD2. The CDR3 covers 16 residues. The V segment lost 0 bases and the J segment 3 bases; nucleotides outside the gene matches: 4. From germline, CDR1 is LNHDA and CDR2 SQIVND (reference sequence).

This chain's CDR3 is CASMAGVKIYGYTF. The CDR3, as DNA: TGTGCCAGTATGGCAGGGGTGAAGATCTATGGCTACACCTTC. The rearrangement joins TRBV11-2 to TRBJ1-2; D possibly corresponds to TRBD1 (6 bases). V lost 9 bases to trimming and J lost 4 bases, with 18 bases between them. The germline gives CDR1 SGHAT, CDR2 FQNNGV. The CDR3 has 14 residues.

The CDR3 coding sequence is TGCGCCAGCAGCCAAGATCGTATGGGCCGATCAGCACAGGATACGCAGTATTTT. Its protein is CASSQDRMGRSAQDTQYF. The chain is built from TRBV4-3 and TRBJ2-3; D is undetermined. V was cut by 0 bases and J by 6 bases, with 22 bases left in between. The CDR3 has 18 amino acids. Germline values: CDR1 LGHNA, CDR2 YSLEER.

Only one count was recorded for this clone. V is TRBV4-1 and J is TRBJ2-7; 9 positions agree with TRBD2. Germline-derived CDR1 and CDR2 are MGHRA and YSYEKL. Unmatched junction bases numbered 1, after V lost 0 bases and J lost 4 bases. The CDR3 runs 14 residues. The CDR3 DNA sequence: TGCGCCAGCAGCCAAGAGCTAGCGGGGTACGAGCAGTACTTC. It encodes CASSQELAGYEQYF.

This clone was picked up one time. CDR3 DNA: TGTGCCACCAGCAGGACGGGGACCGGGGAGCTGTTTTTT. Amino acids: CATSRTGTGELFF. This chain joins TRBV15 and TRBJ2-2; a possible D gene is TRBD2 (5 bases). V was cut by 3 bases and J by 5 bases, with 7 bases left in between. Germline V gene lookup returns CDR1 LNHNV and CDR2 YYDKDF (reference sequence). The CDR3 loop spans 13 amino acids.

V gene TRBV5-5 combines with J gene TRBJ2-7, with 7 bases fitting TRBD2. CDR3 length: 11 residues. V dropped 0 bases and J dropped 11; count of bases not matched to a gene: 2. Germline V gene data show CDR1 as SGHKS and CDR2 as YYEKEE (reference sequence). The CDR3 sequence: CASSLVGLEYF. The CDR3 DNA reads TGTGCCAGCAGCTTGGTCGGACTAGAGTACTTC. The entire variable domain, with the rest obtained from reference TRBV5-5 and TRBJ2-7, is as follows: DAGVTQSPTHLIKTRGQQVTLRCSPISGHKSVSWYQQVLGQGPQFIFQYYEKEERGRGNFPDRFSARQFPNYSSELNVNALLLGDSALYLCASSLVGLEYFGPGTRLTVT.

The chain has TRBV6-1 and TRBJ1-1; no definite D call. This CDR3 has 13 residues. Germline V gene data show CDR1 as MNHNS and CDR2 as SASEGT. Trimming shortened V by 3 bases and J by 0 bases, and 5 bases separated the two germline ends. CDR3 sequence reads: CASSDIMNTEAFF. The CDR3 DNA follows: TGTGCCAGCAGTGATATTATGAACACTGAAGCTTTCTTT.

This rearrangement joins TRBV7-9 to TRBJ1-4, with D uncertain. CDR1 and CDR2 from the germline V gene are SEHNR and FQNEAQ (reference sequence). V lost 6 bases and J 7 bases, leaving 18 bases between the germline ends. The length of the CDR3 is 15 residues. As DNA, the CDR3 is TGTGCCAGCAGTCAGAACGGGAGGGAGTCTGAAAAACTGTTTTTT. This codes for CASSQNGRESEKLFF.

The genes are TRBV7-6 and TRBJ2-3; 8 bases map to TRBD2. This CDR3 region has 14 residues. Losses at the gene ends were 5 bases for V and 1 base for J; bases not matched to a gene: 2. Per germline, CDR1 SGHVS and CDR2 FNYEAQ. For the CDR3, the DNA is TGTGCCAGCAGCAATAGCGGGGGCACAGATACGCAGTATTTT. The encoded protein is CASSNSGGTDTQYF.

The chain combines TRBV28 with TRBJ1-5; TRBD1 matches at 9 bases. The V segment lost 6 bases and the J segment 2 bases; nucleotides outside the gene matches: 5. The CDR3 is 15 residues long. CDR1 is MDHEN and CDR2 is SYDVKM in the germline V gene. CDR3 amino acids: CASSRQGGGNQPQHF. The DNA for the CDR3 is TGTGCCAGCAGCCGACAGGGGGGAGGCAATCAGCCCCAGCATTTT.

V and J are TRBV30 and TRBJ1-3; D possibly corresponds to TRBD1 (5 bases). The CDR3 is 15 amino acids. The V end lost 4 bases, the J end lost 2 bases, and 15 bases lay between the germline ends. Germline CDR1 and CDR2: GTSNPN and SVGIG (reference sequence). CDR3 in DNA: TGTGCCTGGAATAAGGCAGGGTCTACTGGAAACACCATATATTTT. Its translation is CAWNKAGSTGNTIYF.

CDR3 coding DNA: TGTGCCAGCAGTTTCGGGGGGAACTATGGCTACACCTTC. Residues: CASSFGGNYGYTF. The chain links TRBV27 to TRBJ1-2; weak D call: TRBD1 (5 bases). The germline CDR1 and CDR2 sequences are MNHEY and SMNVEV (reference sequence). With 3 bases removed from V and 2 bases from J, the gap between germline ends came to 7 bases. The CDR3 runs to 13 residues.

This clone was found once. V gene TRBV4-2 combines with J gene TRBJ1-1; TRBD1 matches 8 bases. Germline CDR1 reads LGHNA; CDR2 reads YNFKEQ. The CDR3 is made up of 16 amino acids. V dropped 2 bases and J dropped 5; count of bases not matched to a gene: 10. CDR3 sequence: CASSQPTIGQGTEAFF. CDR3 in DNA: TGTGCCAGCAGCCAACCAACGATAGGACAGGGTACTGAAGCTTTCTTT.